This T cell receptor (beta chain) was retrieved from a study of human T cells and chemical hapten exposure. Study-wide context: Small volume differences among pooled libraries mainly caused per-sample TCR yield variation.

This sample's time point: pre-sensitization, week 0. This sample's treatment: therapeutic diphenylcyclopropenone sensitization with weekly scalp DPC. The study's library attached unique molecular identifiers to single cDNA molecules. MiXCR, run by TCRdb on the RACE reads, gives a single entry per CDR3 protein. The sample lists 99,000 or so distinct CDR3 sequences; less than 14% were seen once. The germline CDR1 and CDR2 sequences are SEHNR and FQNEAQ (reference sequence). The CDR3 loop spans 16 amino acids. J was trimmed by 8 bases and V by 1 base; bases with no gene match: 13. The TCR comes from a woman aged 55-69 years with alopecia areata. Some clones in this sample may be carry-over from other donors' samples. The material was whole blood, obtained in connection with sensitization to the hapten diphenylcyclopropenone (DPC). The chain employs TRBV7-9 and TRBJ1-2; 7 bases are shared with TRBD1. This CDR3 reads CASSLGTWAGGYGYTF. The CDR3 bases are TGTGCCAGCAGCTTAGGGACCTGGGCAGGGGGTTACGGCTACACCTTC. The variable domain in full, with the rest retrieved from reference TRBV7-9 and TRBJ1-2, is DTGVSQNPRHKITKRGQNVTFRCDPISEHNRLYWYRQTLGQGPEFLTYFQNEAQLEKSRLLSDRFSAERPKGSFSTLEIQRTEQGDSAMYLCASSLGTWAGGYGYTFGSGTRLTVV.